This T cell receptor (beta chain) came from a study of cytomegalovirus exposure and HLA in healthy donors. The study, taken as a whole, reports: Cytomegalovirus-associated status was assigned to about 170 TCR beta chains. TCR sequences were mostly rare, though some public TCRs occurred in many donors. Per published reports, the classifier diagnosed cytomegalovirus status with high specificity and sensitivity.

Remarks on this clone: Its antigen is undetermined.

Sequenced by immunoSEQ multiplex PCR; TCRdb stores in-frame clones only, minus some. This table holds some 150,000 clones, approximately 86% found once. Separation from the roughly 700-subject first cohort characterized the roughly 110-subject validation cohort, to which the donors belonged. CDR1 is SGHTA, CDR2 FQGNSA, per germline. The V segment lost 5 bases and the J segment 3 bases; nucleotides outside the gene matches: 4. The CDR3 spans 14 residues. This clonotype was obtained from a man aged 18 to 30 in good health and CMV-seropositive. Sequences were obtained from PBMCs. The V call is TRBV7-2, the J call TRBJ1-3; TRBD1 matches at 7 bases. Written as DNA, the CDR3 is TGTGCCAGCAGCCCAGGGGGTTATGGAAACACCATATATTTT. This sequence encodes CASSPGGYGNTIYF.